The 26 T cell receptor beta chains presented below share a single source sample, sequenced in a study of CD8+ T cells in alopecia areata listed by TCRdb under 2018. Receptor amplification or capture employed the immunoSEQ multiplex PCR assay. For TCR sequencing, RNA was extracted from every sample and reverse transcribed into cDNA to serve as template. TCRdb obtained this table from immuneACCESS and retained in-frame rearrangements with V and J assigned. These tables miss some clones; where compared with another copy, unresolved V genes account for less than half of the shortfall, and the remainder is unexplained. The table for this sample lists roughly 220,000 clones; 35% to 40% of them were counted only once. The ten largest clones represent about 0.48% of the sample. The treatment or condition label of this sample denotes: oral pan-JAK inhibitor, 5-10 mg twice daily. The sequenced sample was CD4+ T cells sorted from blood, obtained between weeks 30 and 35, from a patient treated with tofacitinib. Receptors originate from a human donor with alopecia areata.

In its sample, this clone was seen a few times. The gene calls are TRBV29-1 and TRBJ1-2, with D maybe TRBD1 (6 bases). This CDR3 has 13 residues. Germline values: CDR1 SQVTM, CDR2 ANQGSEA. Trimming cost V 6 bases and J 4 bases, with 15 bases left between them. The CDR3 protein is CSVSTGMAYGYTF. CDR3 nucleotides: TGCAGCGTATCGACAGGCATGGCCTATGGCTACACCTTC.

This clone was counted between two and nine times. The CDR3 reads CASSFGPLGAYEQYF. CDR3 nucleotide sequence: TGCGCCAGCAGCTTCGGACCCCTCGGGGCCTACGAGCAGTACTTC. V gene TRBV5-1 combines with J gene TRBJ2-7, with a tentative D call TRBD2 (5 bases). The CDR3 extends over 15 amino acids. The ends were cut back, 2 bases at V and 2 bases at J, with 14 bases in the middle. Germline V gene lookup returns CDR1 SGHRS and CDR2 YFSETQ.

The genes are TRBV30 and TRBJ1-2, with D uncertain. CDR3 length: 13 residues. The V gene lost 5 bases and the J gene lost 2 bases, with 12 bases spanning the gap. The V gene's germline CDR1 is GTSNPN and CDR2 SVGIG (reference sequence). The CDR3 here is CAWGPDGNYGYTF. The CDR3 DNA reads TGTGCCTGGGGTCCCGACGGAAACTATGGCTACACCTTC.

This clone was observed a few times. CDR3 loop: CAWSPWAGALFF. In DNA form, the CDR3 reads TGTGCCTGGAGTCCCTGGGCGGGAGCACTGTTTTTT. The chain links TRBV30 to TRBJ1-4; D not resolved. CDR1 and CDR2 (germline): GTSNPN, SVGIG (reference sequence). V lost 2 bases and J 13 bases, leaving 14 bases between the germline ends. This CDR3 is 12 amino acids long.

This clone was counted only a few times. The CDR3 region is CASSRVQGWNTEAFF. Here the CDR3 DNA reads TGCGCCAGCAGCCGTGTACAGGGGTGGAACACTGAAGCTTTCTTT. The V call is TRBV5-1, the J call TRBJ1-1; the match to TRBD1 covers 7 bases. CDR3 length equals 15 residues. The V gene end was trimmed by 4 bases and the J gene end by 1 base; junction bases not matched to a gene: 7. The germline CDR1 and CDR2 sequences are SGHRS and YFSETQ.

To note about this clone: Possible read error: a much larger clone is one base away. In DNA, the CDR3 is TGTGCCAGCGGCTTCTACGAGCAGTACTTC. Amino acids: CASGFYEQYF. V and J are TRBV6-5 and TRBJ2-7; D not resolved. The CDR3 extends over 10 amino acids. V was shortened by 8 bases and J by 3 bases, with 5 bases between the two germline ends. Germline-derived CDR1 and CDR2 are MNHEY and SVGAGI.

The V gene is TRBV19, the J gene TRBJ2-3; perhaps TRBD2 as D (6 bases). Germline assignment: CDR1 LNHDA and CDR2 SQIVND (reference sequence). Trimming took 9 bases from V and 3 from J, leaving 13 bases between them. This CDR3 has 13 amino acids. CDR3 residues: CASRELPTDTQYF. In nucleotides, the CDR3 is TGTGCCAGCCGGGAGCTACCTACAGATACGCAGTATTTT.

This clone was recorded only once. The J gene is TRBJ1-1, the V gene TRBV27; tentative D call: TRBD1 (6 bases). V was cut by 2 bases and J by 3 bases, with 13 bases left in between. There are 15 residues in the CDR3. The germline gives CDR1 MNHEY, CDR2 SMNVEV (reference sequence). CDR3 DNA: TGTGCCAGCAGTTTAACAGGGTTAGTAGACACTGAAGCTTTCTTT. It specifies CASSLTGLVDTEAFF.

The rearrangement joins TRBV9 to TRBJ1-2; the D is unclear. Germline lookup yields CDR1 SGDLS and CDR2 YYNGEE. There are 15 residues in the CDR3. The V and J ends lost 4 bases and 7 bases respectively, with 20 bases between them. The CDR3 coding sequence is TGTGCCAGCAGCCCCAAAGGTCGTGGACCCAGTGGCTACACCTTC. Encoded protein: CASSPKGRGPSGYTF.

This clone was counted ten times or more. The J gene is TRBJ2-6, the V gene TRBV12-5; 10 nucleotides agree with TRBD2. V shed 5 bases, J shed 2 bases, and the junction held 9 bases outside the gene matches. Germline V gene data show CDR1 as LGHNT and CDR2 as FRNRAP. The CDR3 has 18 amino acids. The CDR3 loop reads CASGRLAGVDAGANVLTF. CDR3 in DNA: TGTGCTAGTGGTCGGCTAGCGGGAGTTGACGCTGGGGCCAACGTCCTGACTTTC.

The chain combines TRBV5-1 with TRBJ1-1; D not certain. Germline CDR1 and CDR2: SGHRS and YFSETQ. V lost 5 bases, J lost 7 bases, and 15 bases lay in between. CDR3 length: 13 residues. The CDR3: CASSTELGGEAFF. The CDR3 DNA is TGCGCCAGCAGTACAGAACTGGGAGGTGAAGCTTTCTTT. The full variable domain, with the rest looked up from reference TRBV5-1 and TRBJ1-1, is KAGVTQTPRYLIKTRGQQVTLSCSPISGHRSVSWYQQTPGQGLQFLFEYFSETQRNKGNFPGRFSGRQFSNSRSEMNVSTLELGDSALYLCASSTELGGEAFFGQGTRLTVV.

This chain connects TRBV6-1 to TRBJ2-1; 9 nucleotides line up with TRBD1. The CDR3 length is 15 residues. V shed 6 bases, J shed 1 base, and the junction held 4 bases outside the gene matches. Germline CDR1 is MNHNS and CDR2 is SASEGT. The CDR3 here is CASRLDRGSYNEQFF. The DNA for the CDR3 is TGTGCCAGCAGATTGGACAGGGGATCCTACAATGAGCAGTTCTTC.

The V gene is TRBV7-2, the J gene TRBJ1-2; no clear D gene. Germline V lookup: CDR1 SGHTA, CDR2 FQGNSA. Trimming pared 5 bases from V and 8 bases from J, leaving 15 bases between. This CDR3 is built from 13 residues. CDR3 DNA: TGTGCCAGCAGCCTCACGGGAATAGGGGGCTACACCTTC. It is translated as CASSLTGIGGYTF.

This chain links TRBV14 with TRBJ2-1; D is ambiguous. V was clipped by 1 base and J by 4 bases, with 14 bases between them. Germline CDR1 reads SGHDN; CDR2 reads FVKESK. The CDR3 contains 16 residues. CDR3 coding DNA: TGTGCCAGCAGCCAAGTCGCCCACCCCAGGTACAATGAGCAGTTCTTC. Translated, it gives CASSQVAHPRYNEQFF.

The rearrangement links TRBV20-1 to TRBJ2-2; perhaps TRBD2 as D (5 bases). Per the germline V gene, CDR1 is DFQATT and CDR2 is SNEGSKA (reference sequence). This CDR3 spans 11 amino acids. Trimming left V 5 bases short and J 5 bases short, with 6 bases between. CDR3 bases: TGCAGTGCTCGCGGGACCGGGGAGCTGTTTTTT. Amino acid sequence: CSARGTGELFF.

This clone was seen more than once but under ten times. The chain is built from TRBV5-1 and TRBJ2-7; the match to TRBD2 covers 8 bases. Germline loops: CDR1 SGHRS, CDR2 YFSETQ. V shed 2 bases, J shed 5 bases, and the junction held 6 bases outside the gene matches. The CDR3 contains 14 residues. The CDR3 spells CASSFGGRSDEQYF. The CDR3 DNA sequence: TGCGCCAGCAGCTTCGGCGGGAGGTCCGACGAGCAGTACTTC.

Only a few counts were recorded for this clone. The CDR3 DNA follows: TGTGCCAGCAAGCGGCGTGACAATGAGCAGTTCTTC. Its translation is CASKRRDNEQFF. The V call is TRBV25-1, the J call TRBJ2-1, with a tentative D call TRBD2 (5 bases). There are 12 residues in the CDR3. Trimming took 7 bases from V and 5 from J, leaving 9 bases between them. CDR1 and CDR2 from the germline V gene are MGHDK and SYGVNS.

This clone was observed a handful of times. The chain combines TRBV2 with TRBJ1-1; a possible D gene is TRBD1 (6 bases). The CDR3 totals 16 residues. Deletions cut 4 bases from V and 2 bases from J, with 17 bases between. Germline V gene data show CDR1 as SNHLY and CDR2 as FYNNEI. DNA for the CDR3: TGTGCCAGCAGTGTAGGGTATAGGGGGAGTAACACTGAAGCTTTCTTT. Translating it yields CASSVGYRGSNTEAFF.

This chain uses TRBV25-1 with TRBJ2-3; no definite D call. The V and J ends lost 2 bases and 6 bases respectively, with 9 bases between them. Germline assignment: CDR1 MGHDK and CDR2 SYGVNS. The CDR3 covers 13 residues. The CDR3 spells CASSEGVYDTQYF. The CDR3 nucleotides read TGTGCCAGCAGTGAAGGGGTTTACGATACGCAGTATTTT. Combining the CDR3 with reference TRBV25-1 and TRBJ2-3 gives the whole variable domain EADIYQTPRYLVIGTGKKITLECSQTMGHDKMYWYQQDPGMELHLIHYSYGVNSTEKGDLSSESTVSRIRTEHFPLTLESARPSHTSQYLCASSEGVYDTQYFGPGTRLTVL.

The J gene is TRBJ1-4, the V gene TRBV29-1; 7 bases match TRBD1. Looked up from germline, CDR1 is SQVTM and CDR2 is ANQGSEA. With 4 bases clipped from V and 7 bases from J, the junction kept 0 bases outside the gene matches. The CDR3 is 11 amino acids. CDR3 amino acids: CSVGTGEKLFF. CDR3 in DNA: TGCAGCGTTGGGACAGGTGAAAAACTGTTTTTT.

This clone has just a few counts. The chain carries TRBV5-5 and TRBJ2-7; TRBD1 or TRBD2 may be the D gene (5 bases each). The V gene's germline CDR1 is SGHKS and CDR2 YYEKEE (reference sequence). Trimming took off 0 bases at V and 2 bases at J, with 9 bases between the two ends. The CDR3 has 14 amino acids. The CDR3 DNA is TGTGCCAGCAGCTTGGGCAGGGAGACCTACGAGCAGTACTTC. Protein product: CASSLGRETYEQYF.

CDR3 residues: CAWSGSGFYEQYF. CDR3 DNA: TGTGCCTGGAGTGGTTCCGGATTCTACGAGCAGTACTTC. The chain employs TRBV30 and TRBJ2-7; D remains ambiguous. CDR1 GTSNPN and CDR2 SVGIG come from the germline V gene (reference sequence). This CDR3 is built from 13 residues. Trimming shortened V by 1 base and J by 3 bases, and 10 bases separated the two germline ends.

CDR3 bases: TGTGCCAGCAGCGACGGCTCTCTTGAAAAACTGTTTTTT. Protein sequence: CASSDGSLEKLFF. The chain links TRBV9 to TRBJ1-4; no firm D call. Trimming took off 3 bases at V and 7 bases at J, with 10 bases between the two ends. CDR1 and CDR2 (germline): SGDLS, YYNGEE. The CDR3 is made up of 13 amino acids.

The DNA of the CDR3 is TGTGCCTGGAGGGGACGCGGGAGCCCTTACAATGAGCAGTTCTTC. Encoded protein: CAWRGRGSPYNEQFF. The rearrangement uses TRBV30 and TRBJ2-1; TRBD2 aligns across 7 bases. V lost 3 bases and J lost 4; bases outside the gene matches: 9. The length of the CDR3 is 15 residues. Germline V gives CDR1 GTSNPN, CDR2 SVGIG (reference sequence).

The V and J genes are TRBV6-1 and TRBJ2-1; unclear D gene. The V end was cut by 7 bases, the J end by 4 bases, with 14 bases between. Germline CDR1 and CDR2: MNHNS and SASEGT. CDR3 size: 14 residues. Here the CDR3 DNA reads TGTGCCAGCACCGTTGAGTCCGTTTACAATGAGCAGTTCTTC. This codes for CASTVESVYNEQFF.

V is TRBV19 and J is TRBJ2-7; D is perhaps TRBD2 (6 bases). Trimming stripped 5 bases from V and 0 bases from J, with 14 bases between. Germline-derived CDR1 and CDR2 are LNHDA and SQIVND (reference sequence). The CDR3 loop spans 15 amino acids. The CDR3 DNA follows: TGTGCCAGTAGTCGGGCGGGAAGGAGCTCCTACGAGCAGTACTTC. Protein sequence: CASSRAGRSSYEQYF. Using reference TRBV19 and TRBJ2-7 for the parts outside the CDR3, the full variable domain is DGGITQSPKYLFRKEGQNVTLSCEQNLNHDAMYWYRQDPGQGLRLIYYSQIVNDFQKGDIAEGYSVSREKKESFPLTVTSAQKNPTAFYLCASSRAGRSSYEQYFGPGTRLTVT.